The 9 T cell receptor beta chains in this list originate from one sample, sequenced in a study of graft-versus-host responses after intestinal transplantation (dated by TCRdb to the early 2020s). Receptor libraries were prepared by the immunoSEQ multiplex PCR assay. The source is immuneACCESS, and TCRdb retained only in-frame sequences with V and J called. Part of the clones is not carried over; for the studies checked, unresolved V genes explain less than half of this, and the remainder is unexplained. Recorded for this sample are about 88,000 clones; 75% to 90% of them occurred a single time. The leading ten clones occupy around 0.11% of the sample. The time point label of this sample denotes: cells obtained before transplantation from donor or recipient. Which antigens these TCRs recognize remains unknown. The specimen was unstimulated CD4+ T cells sorted from spleen or lymph node cells, collected before intestinal transplant. The origin of the receptors is a human donor who received an intestinal transplant.

The chain has TRBV6-5 and TRBJ2-5, with no clear D. V lost 0 bases to trimming and J lost 5 bases, with 13 bases between them. The CDR3 spans 15 residues. CDR1 MNHEY and CDR2 SVGAGI come from the germline V gene. CDR3: CASSYSWAQRETQYF. CDR3 coding DNA: TGTGCCAGCAGTTACTCGTGGGCTCAAAGGGAGACCCAGTACTTC.

In regard to this clone: One end of the junction is discordant with germline, which a read error may explain. The rearrangement links TRBV7-7 to TRBJ2-7; a possible D gene is TRBD2 (6 bases). There are 17 residues in the CDR3. Germline V lookup: CDR1 SSHAT, CDR2 FNYEAQ (reference sequence). The CDR3 DNA follows: TGTGCTAGCAGCACCCCCTCCCGGACTACCGGTACCTACGAGCAGTACTTC. Its protein is CASSTPSRTTGTYEQYF.

The chain is built from TRBV27 and TRBJ2-3, with 9 nucleotides matching TRBD2. V lost 10 bases, J lost 0 bases, and 5 bases stayed unmatched. The V gene's germline CDR1 is MNHEY and CDR2 SMNVEV (reference sequence). CDR3 length: 14 residues. The CDR3 region has the DNA TGTGCCACCGGGACTAGCCCTAGCACAGATACGCAGTATTTT. This translates into CATGTSPSTDTQYF.

The V gene is TRBV28, the J gene TRBJ1-4; possible D gene TRBD1, 5 bases. CDR1 is MDHEN, CDR2 SYDVKM, per germline. V was clipped by 5 bases and J by 7 bases, with 17 bases between them. The CDR3 totals 15 residues. CDR3 protein: CASSPHRGGSEKLFF. The DNA of the CDR3 is TGTGCCAGCAGTCCCCACCGGGGGGGTAGTGAAAAACTGTTTTTT.

The CDR3 reads CASGAGGPDETQYF. The CDR3 region has the DNA TGCGCCAGCGGCGCGGGGGGGCCGGATGAGACCCAGTACTTC. This chain links TRBV5-1 with TRBJ2-5; 9 positions agree with TRBD2. Germline CDR1 SGHRS, CDR2 YFSETQ. Trimming at V came to 7 bases and at J to 5 bases, leaving 9 bases not matched to a gene. The CDR3 has 14 residues.

The chain recombines TRBV7-9 with TRBJ1-2; D remains ambiguous. V lost 6 bases to trimming and J lost 0 bases, with 14 bases between them. This CDR3 is 15 amino acids long. Germline CDR1 SEHNR, CDR2 FQNEAQ (reference sequence). This CDR3 is CASRPHSDTNYGYTF. As DNA, the CDR3 is TGTGCCAGCAGACCCCATTCAGATACTAACTATGGCTACACCTTC.

The rearrangement joins TRBV6-5 to TRBJ1-2; 8 bases are a match to TRBD1. The CDR3 runs 13 residues. CDR1 MNHEY and CDR2 SVGAGI come from the germline V gene. Trimming took 2 bases from V and 6 from J; bases not matched to a gene: 2. DNA for the CDR3: TGTGCCAGCAGTTACCAGGGGGCGGATGGCTACACCTTC. This encodes CASSYQGADGYTF.

The rearrangement links TRBV6-1 to TRBJ2-7; D is possibly TRBD2 (6 bases). V lost 4 bases and J lost 6, with 13 bases in between. The CDR3 is 13 residues long. The germline V gene has CDR1 MNHNS and CDR2 SASEGT. This CDR3 reads CASSGRVVGEQYF. CDR3 DNA: TGTGCCAGCAGTGGGAGGGTAGTAGGCGAGCAGTACTTC.

J is TRBJ2-3 and V is TRBV2, with TRBD2 as a possible D gene (5 bases). This CDR3 region has 14 residues. Trimming cost V 4 bases and J 4 bases, with 12 bases left between them. CDR1 is SNHLY and CDR2 is FYNNEI in the germline V gene. CDR3 DNA sequence: TGTGCCAGCAGTGCTGGGAGTTCGGCAGATACGCAGTATTTT. Amino acid sequence: CASSAGSSADTQYF. Using reference TRBV2 and TRBJ2-3 for the parts outside the CDR3, the full variable domain is EPEVTQTPSHQVTQMGQEVILRCVPISNHLYFYWYRQILGQKVEFLVSFYNNEISEKSEIFDDQFSVERPDGSNFTLKIRSTKLEDSAMYFCASSAGSSADTQYFGPGTRLTVL.